A selection of T cell receptor beta chains follows, all from one sample in a study of cytomegalovirus exposure and HLA in healthy donors. Only in-frame clones appear in the TCRdb table, and some are missing; sequencing was by immunoSEQ multiplex PCR. The sample shows roughly 150,000 clones, around 80% of them seen only once. Sequencing was done on a sample of PBMCs. Receptors were obtained from a male donor in good health and CMV-seropositive. The CDR3 runs from the conserved cysteine through the conserved F or W.

len: 14; v_gene: TRBV30; CDR3aa: CAWMLLPGGSPLHF
len: 15; v_gene: TRBV7-8; CDR3aa: CASTLRDRAYTEAFF
len: 11; v_gene: TRBV28; CDR3aa: CASSLTGEQFF
len: 15; v_gene: TRBV5-4; CDR3aa: CASSLVDREAYGYTF
len: 16; v_gene: TRBV7-9; CDR3aa: CASSLERDSRGNTIYF
len: 16; v_gene: TRBV7-9; CDR3aa: CASSSGLAGSYNEQFF
len: 13; v_gene: TRBV11-3; CDR3aa: CASSPNGGTEAFF
len: 14; v_gene: TRBV6-5; CDR3aa: CASSYSSTGNEQFF
len: 17; v_gene: TRBV10-1; CDR3aa: CASSGRREGLSYNEQFF
len: 16; v_gene: TRBV19; CDR3aa: CASAGTIDMAIEKLFF
len: 13; v_gene: TRBV10-3; CDR3aa: CAISGSGANGLTF
len: 14; v_gene: TRBV30; CDR3aa: CAWSVGTGVGPLHF
len: 17; v_gene: TRBV7-8; CDR3aa: CASSLGLGSSSSYEQYF
len: 18; v_gene: TRBV10-3; CDR3aa: CAISESKAGISYNSPLHF
len: 12; v_gene: TRBV6-4; CDR3aa: CASSDGGTEAFF
len: 15; v_gene: TRBV27; CDR3aa: CASSPMGQGYQPQHF
len: 14; v_gene: TRBV7-9; CDR3aa: CAGGRTITTGELFF
len: 15; v_gene: TRBV27; CDR3aa: CASRIQSSYNSPLHF
len: 15; v_gene: TRBV27; CDR3aa: CASSPGTRGNNEQFF
len: 13; v_gene: TRBV28; CDR3aa: CASSLTGVYEQYF
len: 15; v_gene: TRBV2; CDR3aa: CASLEQQLSNYGYTF
len: 14; v_gene: TRBV7-2; CDR3aa: CASRRDIMNTEAFF
len: 12; v_gene: TRBV28; CDR3aa: CASTSGKTEAFF
len: 17; v_gene: TRBV9; CDR3aa: CASSVRGDSVGANVLTF
len: 12; v_gene: TRBV30; CDR3aa: CAGGHFTYTQYF
len: 12; v_gene: TRBV14; CDR3aa: CASSQVSETQYF
len: 15; v_gene: TRBV27; CDR3aa: CASRSLDRANTEAFF
len: 15; v_gene: TRBV10-3; CDR3aa: CAISDGPGGLGGYTF
len: 14; v_gene: TRBV4-1; CDR3aa: CASSHSSVYNQQFF
len: 14; v_gene: TRBV28; CDR3aa: CASSLMQGNTEAFF
len: 13; v_gene: TRBV30; CDR3aa: CAWSRSSEQPQHF
len: 13; v_gene: TRBV6-1; CDR3aa: CASSAQSTDTQYF